The sequence of this TCR beta chain was determined in a study of lymphopenia after photon versus proton radiotherapy. This table comes from immunoSEQ multiplex PCR, and its TCRdb copy is limited to in-frame clones, with some not included. The sample records approximately 160,000 clones, about 88% being singletons. This sequence originates from a man aged 50 to 60 with gastric cancer. The sequences come from peripheral blood, collected from a patient treated with photon-based radiotherapy.

Here the CDR3 reads CASMWQLGNTEAFF. CDR3 DNA sequence: TGTGCCAGCATGTGGCAGTTGGGGAACACTGAAGCTTTCTTT. The rearrangement links TRBV6-1 to TRBJ1-1; D unresolved. Germline CDR1 and CDR2: MNHNS and SASEGT. The CDR3 is 14 residues long. Trimming shortened V by 7 bases and J by 1 base, and 13 bases separated the two germline ends.